This TCR beta chain was found in a study of T cells after yellow fever vaccination. TCRdb called the 5' RACE reads again in MiXCR, with one record for every CDR3 protein. This sample has some 500,000 distinct CDR3 sequences, with roughly 12% found just once. V lost 0 bases and J 9 bases, leaving 19 bases between the germline ends. Germline CDR1 SGHNT, CDR2 YYREEE (reference sequence). This CDR3 has 16 amino acids. This chain connects TRBV5-4 to TRBJ2-1; tentatively, D is TRBD2 (6 bases). The material was PBMCs, obtained on the day of the yellow fever booster vaccination. This receptor was identified in a man aged 25 to 40 who received the YFV17D yellow fever vaccine. For the CDR3, the DNA is TGTGCCAGCAGCTTGGGGGGACTCGCGGCCAGGGCTGAGCAGTTCTTC. Translation gives CASSLGGLAARAEQFF.